This T cell receptor (beta chain) was sequenced in a study of OX40 agonist ivuxolimab in advanced cancers. Study results and limitations: At 0.1 to 3.0 mg/kg, CD4+ and CD8+ blood T cells expanded clonally by week 6.

Patients were ruled out by autoimmune disease history or systemic immunosuppression. Per the germline V gene, CDR1 is SEHNR and CDR2 is FQNEAQ (reference sequence). Trimming shortened V by 5 bases and J by 8 bases, and 21 bases separated the two germline ends. The CDR3 length is 16 residues. Libraries were prepared by immunoSEQ multiplex PCR; TCRdb keeps only in-frame clonotypes and omits some of them. Of approximately 83,000 clones in the sample, over 70% were seen once. To note about this clone: Antigen unknown.

The V gene is TRBV7-9, the J gene TRBJ1-4, with D uncertain. The sequence was collected from an adult with an advanced solid tumor such as melanoma, head and neck, liver or kidney cancer. The sample consisted of CD4+ or CD8+ T cells sorted from blood, taken in a trial of the OX40 agonist ivuxolimab. The CDR3 is CASSPQVGLSSEKLFF. The CDR3 coding sequence is TGTGCCAGCAGCCCTCAAGTTGGGTTAAGCTCGGAAAAACTGTTTTTT.